The 16 T cell receptor beta chains below were found in one sample sequenced in a study of shared clonotypes between healthy human individuals. Terminally differentiated effector memory CD45RA+ cells were excluded by CCR7 positive selection of CD45RO-negative cells. TCRdb's copy holds only in-frame clones and misses some; the assay was immunoSEQ multiplex PCR. Counted here are about 1,800,000 clones, about 95% occurring once; the ten biggest clones make up 1.2%. Material: naive CD8+ T cells sorted from blood. The receptors shown here come from a man between 18 and 29 years old in good health.

The chain recombines TRBV2 with TRBJ1-1; TRBD1 agrees at 7 bases. This CDR3 region has 13 residues. Germline lookup yields CDR1 SNHLY and CDR2 FYNNEI. The junction had 10 bases not matched to a gene; V was cut back by 10 bases and J by 5 bases. CDR3 region: CATIRGEGTEAFF. The CDR3 DNA reads as TGTGCCACCATCAGGGGGGAAGGAACTGAAGCTTTCTTT.

The rearrangement links TRBV6-1 to TRBJ2-3, with 11 bases that match TRBD2. The CDR3 has 17 residues. Trimming cost V 3 bases and J 3 bases; bases outside gene matches: 8. Germline V lookup: CDR1 MNHNS, CDR2 SASEGT. CDR3 bases: TGTGCCAGCAGTGAGTTCGAGATAGCGGGGGGGACAGATACGCAGTATTTT. Encoded protein: CASSEFEIAGGTDTQYF.

The V and J genes are TRBV4-1 and TRBJ2-1; 10 nucleotides line up with TRBD2. After removal of 0 bases from V and 9 bases from J, the junction contained 8 bases not matched to a gene. This CDR3 is built from 16 residues. Germline CDR1 is MGHRA and CDR2 is YSYEKL. CDR3 nucleotide sequence: TGCGCCAGCAGCCAAGACCTAGCGGGAGTGTGGTTTGAGCAGTTCTTC. Its protein product is CASSQDLAGVWFEQFF.

The chain combines TRBV7-6 with TRBJ2-7, with 10 bases matching TRBD2. The CDR3 has 15 residues. J gave up 3 bases and V 2 bases, and 4 bases lay outside the gene matches. Germline assignment: CDR1 SGHVS and CDR2 FNYEAQ. The DNA of the CDR3 is TGTGCCAGCAGCTTATTCCCTAGCGGGAGCTACGAGCAGTACTTC. It yields the protein CASSLFPSGSYEQYF.

The rearrangement uses TRBV4-1 and TRBJ1-2; unclear D gene. V was pared by 4 bases and J by 2 bases, with 14 bases between. The CDR3 is 15 residues long. The germline V gene encodes CDR1 MGHRA and CDR2 YSYEKL. The CDR3 reads CASSPQRSANYGYTF. Here the CDR3 DNA reads TGCGCCAGCAGCCCTCAAAGATCAGCGAACTATGGCTACACCTTC.

This clone was observed a single time. The chain carries TRBV4-1 and TRBJ1-3, with D perhaps matching TRBD1 (6 bases). CDR1 and CDR2 from the germline V gene are MGHRA and YSYEKL. V gave up 6 bases and J gave up 3 bases, with 12 bases separating them. The CDR3 runs to 14 residues. The CDR3 DNA is TGCGCCAGCAGACCAGGGGTTGGTGGAAACACCATATATTTT. Amino acid sequence: CASRPGVGGNTIYF.

This CDR3 is CSVLLGNYNEQFF. CDR3 coding DNA: TGCAGCGTTCTCTTGGGAAACTACAATGAGCAGTTCTTC. This chain connects TRBV29-1 to TRBJ2-1, with D hard to call. This CDR3 is 13 amino acids long. Trimming left V 5 bases short and J 3 bases short, with 11 bases between. Germline V CDR1 and CDR2: SQVTM, ANQGSEA.

The chain recombines TRBV11-2 with TRBJ2-1, with TRBD1 identical over 9 bases. The CDR3 length is 16 residues. After removal of 5 bases from V and 5 bases from J, the junction contained 10 bases not matched to a gene. Germline-derived CDR1 and CDR2 are SGHAT and FQNNGV. This chain's CDR3 is CASSTRQGVKNNEQFF. CDR3 nucleotide sequence: TGTGCCAGCAGCACCCGACAGGGGGTAAAGAACAATGAGCAGTTCTTC. The whole variable domain, filled in from reference TRBV11-2 and TRBJ2-1, reads EAGVAQSPRYKIIEKRQSVAFWCNPISGHATLYWYQQILGQGPKLLIQFQNNGVVDDSQLPKDRFSAERLKGVDSTLKIQPAKLEDSAVYLCASSTRQGVKNNEQFFGPGTRLTVL.

The chain combines TRBV7-2 with TRBJ1-2; 8 bases are a match to TRBD1. V gave up 1 base and J gave up 8 bases; unmatched junction bases: 12. Per germline, CDR1 SGHTA and CDR2 FQGNSA. The CDR3 runs 16 residues. CDR3 sequence (DNA): TGTGCCAGCAGCTTAGGGCCAGGGGGCAGGGTGGAGGGCTACACCTTC. It codes for CASSLGPGGRVEGYTF. Filled out from reference TRBV7-2 and TRBJ1-2, the complete variable domain reads GAGVSQSPSNKVTEKGKDVELRCDPISGHTALYWYRQSLGQGLEFLIYFQGNSAPDKSGLPSDRFSAERTGGSVSTLTIQRTQQEDSAVYLCASSLGPGGRVEGYTFGSGTRLTVV.

This clone was observed once. The chain employs TRBV28 and TRBJ2-3; D remains ambiguous. V lost 6 bases to trimming and J lost 0 bases, with 13 bases between them. This CDR3 has 15 amino acids. Germline loops: CDR1 MDHEN, CDR2 SYDVKM. CDR3 residues: CASRLGTSSTDTQYF. Written as DNA, the CDR3 is TGTGCCAGCAGATTGGGAACGAGTAGCACAGATACGCAGTATTTT.

The chain couples TRBV6-5 to TRBJ2-1, with D unclear. Germline V gene sequence: CDR1 MNHEY, CDR2 SVGAGI. CDR3 length: 14 residues. V gave up 0 bases and J gave up 8 bases, with 11 bases separating them. CDR3 nucleotide sequence: TGTGCCAGCAGTTACTCACCTAGTGGCGATGAGCAGTTCTTC. Residues: CASSYSPSGDEQFF.

The DNA for the CDR3 is TGTGCCAGTAGTATAGTCTCGAGCACTGAAGCTTTCTTT. This encodes CASSIVSSTEAFF. The V gene is TRBV19, the J gene TRBJ1-1, with D uncertain. Germline values: CDR1 LNHDA, CDR2 SQIVND (reference sequence). The V gene lost 1 base and the J gene lost 4 bases, with 7 bases spanning the gap. The CDR3 is made up of 13 amino acids.

The chain is built from TRBV5-1 and TRBJ2-7; tentatively, D is TRBD1 (6 bases). V was trimmed by 4 bases and J by 4 bases, leaving 18 bases between them. Per germline, CDR1 SGHRS and CDR2 YFSETQ. CDR3 size: 15 residues. CDR3 sequence (DNA): TGCGCCAGCAGCGTTGGTGGGGGCCCAAGTTACGAGCAGTACTTC. Translation: CASSVGGGPSYEQYF. The variable domain in full, with the rest retrieved from reference TRBV5-1 and TRBJ2-7, is KAGVTQTPRYLIKTRGQQVTLSCSPISGHRSVSWYQQTPGQGLQFLFEYFSETQRNKGNFPGRFSGRQFSNSRSEMNVSTLELGDSALYLCASSVGGGPSYEQYFGPGTRLTVT.

For this clone: One end of the junction does not line up with germline, which may come from a read error. V gene TRBV7-9 combines with J gene TRBJ2-4; 8 bases are a match to TRBD2. Germline CDR1 SEHNR, CDR2 FQNEAQ (reference sequence). This CDR3 is 15 amino acids long. This chain's CDR3 is CASGFAGGEVNIQYF. The CDR3, as DNA: TGTGCCAGCGGCTTTGCGGGAGGAGAGGTTAACATTCAGTACTTC.

Note on this clone: The same CDR3 also results from other DNA sequences found in this sample. This sequence joins TRBV5-1 and TRBJ1-1; no firm D call. The CDR3 runs to 12 residues. V was trimmed by 1 base and J by 4 bases, leaving 5 bases between them. Germline V lookup: CDR1 SGHRS, CDR2 YFSETQ. As DNA, the CDR3 is TGCGCCAGCAGCTTGTCTGGCACTGAAGCTTTCTTT. Protein: CASSLSGTEAFF. The full variable domain, completed using reference TRBV5-1 and TRBJ1-1, is KAGVTQTPRYLIKTRGQQVTLSCSPISGHRSVSWYQQTPGQGLQFLFEYFSETQRNKGNFPGRFSGRQFSNSRSEMNVSTLELGDSALYLCASSLSGTEAFFGQGTRLTVV.

This rearrangement joins TRBV7-9 to TRBJ2-2; no firm D call. CDR3 length: 16 amino acids. V lost 5 bases and J lost 6, with 19 bases in between. CDR1 is SEHNR and CDR2 is FQNEAQ in the germline V gene (reference sequence). DNA of the CDR3: TGTGCCAGCAGCCACCGGGCAGCCATTTACGCCGGGGAGCTGTTTTTT. This encodes CASSHRAAIYAGELFF.